Below are 17 T cell receptor beta chains sequenced from a single sample in a study of prognosis after radiotherapy for stage I lung cancer. Starting from genomic DNA, TCR beta CDR3 was amplified through two-round multiplex PCR. Primers specific to each TRBV and TRBJ gene drove first-round PCR. TCRdb reprocessed the multiplex PCR reads with MiXCR, giving one entry per CDR3 protein. The sample yields 30,000 to 35,000 distinct CDR3 sequences, roughly 52% seen once. Here the sequenced sample was PBMCs, taken before or after stereotactic body radiation therapy (not recorded which). All receptors come from a donor aged 50 or older with non-small cell lung cancer.

This clonotype appeared once. The chain uses TRBV28 and TRBJ2-1, with unresolved D. This CDR3 has 15 amino acids. Germline CDR1 and CDR2: MDHEN and SYDVKM. Trimming left V 8 bases short and J 4 bases short, with 18 bases between. In DNA, the CDR3 is TGTGCCAGCCGAAGAGAAATGTTACTGTACAATGAGCAGTTCTTC. Its translation: CASRREMLLYNEQFF.

The table lists this clonotype with many counts. The chain combines TRBV5-6 with TRBJ2-1; D is possibly TRBD1 or TRBD2 (5 bases each). The germline CDR1 and CDR2 sequences are SGHDT and YYEEEE. Trimming left V 7 bases short and J 14 bases short, with 16 bases between. CDR3 length: 11 amino acids. Written as DNA, the CDR3 is TGTGCCAGCGGCCATGAGGGGTTGGAGTTCTTC. Translated: CASGHEGLEFF. Complete variable domain (other parts from reference TRBV5-6 and TRBJ2-1): DAGVTQSPTHLIKTRGQQVTLRCSPKSGHDTVSWYQQALGQGPQFIFQYYEEEERQRGNFPDRFSGHQFPNYSSELNVNALLLGDSALYLCASGHEGLEFFGPGTRLTVL.

This clonotype was detected many times. The chain couples TRBV9 to TRBJ2-3; D tentatively reads TRBD1 or TRBD2 (5 bases each). The germline V gene encodes CDR1 SGDLS and CDR2 YYNGEE. Trimming took 0 bases from V and 5 from J, leaving 16 bases between them. The CDR3 is 16 amino acids. The CDR3 spells CASSVGPGDAVDTQYF. In nucleotides, the CDR3 is TGTGCCAGCAGCGTAGGCCCCGGGGACGCTGTAGATACGCAGTATTTT.

This clonotype is labeled as medium-sized. The chain joins TRBV11-2 to TRBJ2-2; unclear D gene. CDR1 is SGHAT and CDR2 is FQNNGV in the germline V gene. The CDR3 is 15 amino acids. V gave up 1 base and J gave up 2 bases, with 8 bases separating them. CDR3 DNA sequence: TGTGCCAGCAGCTTAGTGCAGGATAACACCGGGGAGCTGTTTTTT. Its protein product is CASSLVQDNTGELFF. Combining the CDR3 with reference TRBV11-2 and TRBJ2-2 gives the whole variable domain EAGVAQSPRYKIIEKRQSVAFWCNPISGHATLYWYQQILGQGPKLLIQFQNNGVVDDSQLPKDRFSAERLKGVDSTLKIQPAKLEDSAVYLCASSLVQDNTGELFFGEGSRLTVL.

The J gene is TRBJ1-5, the V gene TRBV15; tentatively, D is TRBD1 (6 bases). The V gene's germline CDR1 is LNHNV and CDR2 YYDKDF (reference sequence). V lost 4 bases and J lost 2, with 18 bases in between. The CDR3 is 17 residues long. The CDR3 protein is CATSISVGGRCNQPQHF. The CDR3 DNA sequence: TGTGCCACCAGCATTTCCGTGGGGGGGCGATGCAATCAGCCCCAGCATTTT.

The count of this clonotype is one. A far larger clone is off by one base, so a read error is likely. The chain uses TRBV6-5 and TRBJ2-7; perhaps D is TRBD1 or TRBD2 (5 bases each). Trimming stripped 9 bases from V and 4 bases from J, with 13 bases between. CDR1 and CDR2 from the germline V gene are MNHEY and SVGAGI. The CDR3 totals 12 residues. Here the CDR3 DNA reads TGTGCCAGAAAGCGGACAACGTACGAGCAGTACTTC. This gives the protein CARKRTTYEQYF.

This clonotype was detected once. A much larger clone lies a single base off, so this may be a read error. Lacking the conserved final phenylalanine or tryptophan, this CDR3 likely reflects a read error. The chain couples TRBV24-1 to TRBJ2-3, with TRBD2 identical over 14 bases. Germline V gene sequence: CDR1 KGHDR, CDR2 SFDVKD. The length of the CDR3 is 18 residues. The DNA of the CDR3 is TGTGCCACCAGTGAGGGTGCGACTAGCGGGAGGGGAGCAGATAAGCAGTATCTT. This sequence encodes CATSEGATSGRGADKQYL.

This clonotype was picked up many times. V usage is TRBV6-1 and J usage is TRBJ2-7, with 7 nucleotides matching TRBD2. Germline CDR1 is MNHNS and CDR2 is SASEGT. The CDR3 is 16 amino acids. With 7 bases clipped from V and 6 bases from J, the junction kept 18 bases outside the gene matches. The CDR3 loop reads CASNPSGSQITGEQYF. CDR3 coding DNA: TGTGCCAGCAATCCTAGCGGCTCTCAGATAACTGGCGAGCAGTACTTC.

This clonotype showed up many times. This chain uses TRBV6-1 with TRBJ1-4; 8 bases are a match to TRBD1. The germline gives CDR1 MNHNS, CDR2 SASEGT. V lost 8 bases, J lost 3 bases, and 5 bases stayed unmatched. The CDR3 totals 14 residues. CDR3 in amino acids: CASLPGQANEKLFF. CDR3 sequence (DNA): TGTGCCAGCCTACCGGGACAGGCTAATGAAAAACTGTTTTTT.

By proportion, this clonotype is medium-sized. The V and J genes are TRBV11-3 and TRBJ2-7; D perhaps matches TRBD2 (6 bases). The CDR3 is 15 amino acids. Between the trimmed V and J ends, which lost 1 base and 3 bases, there was a span of 13 bases. Germline V CDR1 and CDR2: SGHNT, YENEEA. CDR3 bases: TGTGCCAGCAGCTTAGGGGGGGAAGTGGTCTACGAGCAGTACTTC. It translates to CASSLGGEVVYEQYF.

This chain links TRBV12-3 or TRBV12-4 with TRBJ2-5; 7 bases align to TRBD1. The CDR3 sequence is 14 residues long. V lost 8 bases and J lost 4; bases outside the gene matches: 10. The CDR3 loop reads CASGLRQGVETQYF. CDR3 coding DNA: TGTGCCAGCGGTCTAAGACAGGGAGTAGAGACCCAGTACTTC.

This clonotype has a count of ten or more. The V call is TRBV19, the J call TRBJ2-7; 9 bases match TRBD1. V gave up 5 bases and J gave up 6 bases; unmatched junction bases: 8. The CDR3 covers 14 residues. Looked up from germline, CDR1 is LNHDA and CDR2 is SQIVND (reference sequence). As DNA, the CDR3 is TGTGCCAGTAGTCAGGGACAGGGTCCCCTCGAGCAGTACTTC. Protein product: CASSQGQGPLEQYF.

This clonotype was observed at least ten times. This sequence joins TRBV7-2 and TRBJ2-1; D call uncertain. Germline lookup yields CDR1 SGHTA and CDR2 FQGNSA. With 5 bases removed from V and 10 bases from J, the gap between germline ends came to 15 bases. This CDR3 has 13 residues. The CDR3 bases are TGTGCCAGCAGCCCACGAATCTTGTTCGAGCAGTTCTTC. It translates to CASSPRILFEQFF.

This sequence joins TRBV7-8 and TRBJ2-1, with D perhaps being TRBD1 or TRBD2 (5 bases each). Trimming pared 6 bases from V and 6 bases from J, leaving 21 bases between. CDR3 length: 16 amino acids. Germline CDR1 is SGHVS and CDR2 is FQNEAQ. CDR3 in amino acids: CASRHGDRQGSNEQFF. CDR3 in DNA: TGTGCCAGCAGACACGGGGACCGACAAGGGTCCAATGAGCAGTTCTTC.

This clonotype occurred a few times. Possible read error: a much larger clone is one base away. This rearrangement joins TRBV7-3 to TRBJ2-3; 10 bases line up with TRBD2. Germline CDR1 SGHTA, CDR2 FQGTGA. This CDR3 is built from 15 residues. The ends lost 7 bases at V and 4 bases at J; junction bases unmatched: 8. CDR3 nucleotide sequence: TGTGCCAGCAACTTTTCAGCGGGAGGGGCAGATACGCAGTATTTT. Protein product: CASNFSAGGADTQYF.

Many counts were recorded for this clonotype. The chain recombines TRBV20-1 with TRBJ2-3; TRBD2 is a possible D gene (5 bases). Germline-derived CDR1 and CDR2 are DFQATT and SNEGSKA (reference sequence). The CDR3 contains 14 residues. CDR3 loop: CSTKSGTSTDTQYF. The CDR3 DNA reads TGCAGCACTAAAAGCGGTACTAGCACAGATACGCAGTATTTT.

The chain uses TRBV5-1 and TRBJ2-1, with D unresolved. V gave up 0 bases and J gave up 9 bases, with 10 bases separating them. From germline, CDR1 is SGHRS and CDR2 YFSETQ. The CDR3 is 13 residues long. For the CDR3, the DNA is TGCGCCAGCAGCTTGGACCCCTCCAGTGAGCAGTTCTTC. The encoded protein is CASSLDPSSEQFF.